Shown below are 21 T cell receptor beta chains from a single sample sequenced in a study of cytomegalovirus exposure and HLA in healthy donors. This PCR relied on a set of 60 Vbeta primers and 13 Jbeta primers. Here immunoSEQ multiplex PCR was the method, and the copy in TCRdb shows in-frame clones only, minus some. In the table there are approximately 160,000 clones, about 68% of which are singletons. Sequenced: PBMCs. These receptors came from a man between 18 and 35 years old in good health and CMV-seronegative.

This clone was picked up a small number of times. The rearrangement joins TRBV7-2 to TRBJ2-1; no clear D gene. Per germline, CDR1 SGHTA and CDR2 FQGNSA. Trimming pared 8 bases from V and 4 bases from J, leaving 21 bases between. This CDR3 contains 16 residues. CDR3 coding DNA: TGTGCCAGCGCTCCTTGGGTGGGCCACAATTACAATGAGCAGTTCTTC. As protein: CASAPWVGHNYNEQFF.

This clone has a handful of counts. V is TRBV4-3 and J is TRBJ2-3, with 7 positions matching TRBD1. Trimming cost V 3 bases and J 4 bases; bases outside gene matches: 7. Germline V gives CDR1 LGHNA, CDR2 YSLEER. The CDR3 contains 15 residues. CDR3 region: CASSQDHRGSDTQYF. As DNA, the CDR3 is TGCGCCAGCAGCCAGGACCACAGGGGATCAGATACGCAGTATTTT.

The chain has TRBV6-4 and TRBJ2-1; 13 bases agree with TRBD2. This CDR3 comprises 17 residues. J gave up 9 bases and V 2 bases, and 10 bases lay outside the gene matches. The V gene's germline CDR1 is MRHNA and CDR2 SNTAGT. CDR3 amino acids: CASSDTWTSGSGGEQFF. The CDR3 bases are TGTGCCAGCAGTGACACTTGGACTAGCGGGAGTGGGGGTGAGCAGTTCTTC.

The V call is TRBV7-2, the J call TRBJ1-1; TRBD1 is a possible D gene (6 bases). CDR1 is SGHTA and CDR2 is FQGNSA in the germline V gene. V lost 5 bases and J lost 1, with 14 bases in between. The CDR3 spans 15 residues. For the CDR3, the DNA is TGTGCCAGCAGCAAGGGGGGGCGCGGGAACACTGAAGCTTTCTTT. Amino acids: CASSKGGRGNTEAFF.

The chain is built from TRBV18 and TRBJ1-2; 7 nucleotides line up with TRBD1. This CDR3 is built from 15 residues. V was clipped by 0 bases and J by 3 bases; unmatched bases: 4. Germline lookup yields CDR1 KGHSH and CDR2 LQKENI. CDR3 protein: CASSPPDRVDYGYTF. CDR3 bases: TGTGCCAGCTCACCACCCGACAGGGTTGACTATGGCTACACCTTC.

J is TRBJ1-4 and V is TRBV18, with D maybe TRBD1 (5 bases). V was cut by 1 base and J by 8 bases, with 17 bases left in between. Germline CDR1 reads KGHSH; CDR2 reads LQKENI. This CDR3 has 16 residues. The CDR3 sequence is CASSPQGTGGGEKLFF. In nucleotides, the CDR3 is TGTGCCAGCTCACCACAGGGGACCGGCGGGGGGGAAAAACTGTTTTTT.

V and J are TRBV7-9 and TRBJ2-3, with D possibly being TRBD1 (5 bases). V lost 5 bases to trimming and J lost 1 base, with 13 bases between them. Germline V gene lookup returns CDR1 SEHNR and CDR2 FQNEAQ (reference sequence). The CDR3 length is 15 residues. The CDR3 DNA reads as TGTGCCAGCAGCCCTGGGCTAGGGGGCACAGATACGCAGTATTTT. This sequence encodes CASSPGLGGTDTQYF. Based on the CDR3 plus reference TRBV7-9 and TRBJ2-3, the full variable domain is DTGVSQNPRHKITKRGQNVTFRCDPISEHNRLYWYRQTLGQGPEFLTYFQNEAQLEKSRLLSDRFSAERPKGSFSTLEIQRTEQGDSAMYLCASSPGLGGTDTQYFGPGTRLTVL.

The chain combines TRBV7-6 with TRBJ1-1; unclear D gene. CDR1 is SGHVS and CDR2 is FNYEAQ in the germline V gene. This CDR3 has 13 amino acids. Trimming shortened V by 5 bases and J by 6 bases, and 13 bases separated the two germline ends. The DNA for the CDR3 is TGTGCCAGCAGCCTCTCCGGGTTCGCTGAAGCTTTCTTT. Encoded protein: CASSLSGFAEAFF.

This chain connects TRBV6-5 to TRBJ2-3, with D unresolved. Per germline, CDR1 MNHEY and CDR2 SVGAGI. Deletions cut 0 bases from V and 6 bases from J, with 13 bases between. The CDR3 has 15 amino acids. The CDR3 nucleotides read TGTGCCAGCAGTTACTCCCGTCTCGCCCAGGATACGCAGTATTTT. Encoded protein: CASSYSRLAQDTQYF.

Here the CDR3 reads CASSKGQTETYEQYF. The CDR3 bases are TGCGCCAGCAGCAAAGGACAGACCGAAACCTACGAGCAGTACTTC. The chain joins TRBV5-1 to TRBJ2-7; D perhaps matches TRBD1 (6 bases). The V end lost 4 bases, the J end lost 2 bases, and 16 bases lay between the germline ends. The CDR3 consists of 15 residues. Per the germline V gene, CDR1 is SGHRS and CDR2 is YFSETQ.

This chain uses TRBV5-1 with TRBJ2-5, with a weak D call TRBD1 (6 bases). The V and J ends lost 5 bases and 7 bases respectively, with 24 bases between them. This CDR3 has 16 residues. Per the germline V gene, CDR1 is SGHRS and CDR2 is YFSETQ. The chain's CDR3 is CASRSAGPEGGGTQYF. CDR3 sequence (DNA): TGCGCCAGCAGGTCCGCAGGGCCAGAAGGGGGTGGGACCCAGTACTTC. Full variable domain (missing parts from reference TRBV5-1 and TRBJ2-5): KAGVTQTPRYLIKTRGQQVTLSCSPISGHRSVSWYQQTPGQGLQFLFEYFSETQRNKGNFPGRFSGRQFSNSRSEMNVSTLELGDSALYLCASRSAGPEGGGTQYFGPGTRLLVL.

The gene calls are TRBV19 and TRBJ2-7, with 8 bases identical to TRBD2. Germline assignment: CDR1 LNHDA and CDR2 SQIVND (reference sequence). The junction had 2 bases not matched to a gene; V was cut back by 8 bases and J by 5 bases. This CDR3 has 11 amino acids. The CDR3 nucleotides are TGTGCCAGTTCGGGGGGGGACGAGCAGTACTTC. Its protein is CASSGGDEQYF.

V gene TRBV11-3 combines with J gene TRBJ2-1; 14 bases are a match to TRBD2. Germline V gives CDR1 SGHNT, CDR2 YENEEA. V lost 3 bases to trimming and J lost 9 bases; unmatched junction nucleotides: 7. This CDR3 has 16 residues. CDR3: CASSFGGTSGRGEQFF. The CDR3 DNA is TGTGCCAGCAGCTTCGGTGGGACTAGCGGGAGAGGTGAGCAGTTCTTC.

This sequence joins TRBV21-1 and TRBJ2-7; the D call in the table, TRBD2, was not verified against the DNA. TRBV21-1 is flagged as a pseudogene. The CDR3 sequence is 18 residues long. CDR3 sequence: CASSKRTVQRGVGHEQYF. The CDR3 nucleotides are TGTGCCAGCAGCAAAAGGACGGTGCAGCGGGGGGTGGGCCACGAGCAGTACTTC.

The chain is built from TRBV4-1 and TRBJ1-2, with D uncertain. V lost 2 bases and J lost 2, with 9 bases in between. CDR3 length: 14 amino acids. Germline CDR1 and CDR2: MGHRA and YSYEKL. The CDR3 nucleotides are TGCGCCAGCAGCCAATCCCACATCAACTATGGCTACACCTTC. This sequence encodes CASSQSHINYGYTF.

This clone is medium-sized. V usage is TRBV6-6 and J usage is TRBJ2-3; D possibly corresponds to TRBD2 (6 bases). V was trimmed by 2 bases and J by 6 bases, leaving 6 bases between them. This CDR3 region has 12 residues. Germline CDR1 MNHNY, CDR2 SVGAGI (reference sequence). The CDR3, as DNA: TGTGCCAGCAGTTACGCGGGGGATACGCAGTATTTT. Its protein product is CASSYAGDTQYF.

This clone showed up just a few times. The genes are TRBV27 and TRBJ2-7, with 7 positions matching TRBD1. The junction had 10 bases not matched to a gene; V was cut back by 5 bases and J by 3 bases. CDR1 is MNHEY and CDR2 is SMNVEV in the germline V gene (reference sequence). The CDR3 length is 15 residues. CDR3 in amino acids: CASSPQGVGRYEQYF. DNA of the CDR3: TGTGCCAGCAGTCCTCAGGGGGTGGGTCGCTACGAGCAGTACTTC.

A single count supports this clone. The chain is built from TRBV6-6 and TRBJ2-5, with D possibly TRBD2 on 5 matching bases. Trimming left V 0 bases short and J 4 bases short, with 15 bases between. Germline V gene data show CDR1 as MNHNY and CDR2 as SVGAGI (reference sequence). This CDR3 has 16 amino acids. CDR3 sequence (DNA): TGTGCCAGCAGTTACTCGCGAGGGAGAGCAGGAGAGACCCAGTACTTC. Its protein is CASSYSRGRAGETQYF.

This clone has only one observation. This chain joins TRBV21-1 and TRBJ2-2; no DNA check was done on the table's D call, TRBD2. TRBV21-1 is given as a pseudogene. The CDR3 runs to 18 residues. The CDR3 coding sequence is TGTGCCAGCAGCAAAGCACAAGCGGGAGGTCCCCACACCGGGGAGCTGTTTTTT. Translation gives CASSKAQAGGPHTGELFF.

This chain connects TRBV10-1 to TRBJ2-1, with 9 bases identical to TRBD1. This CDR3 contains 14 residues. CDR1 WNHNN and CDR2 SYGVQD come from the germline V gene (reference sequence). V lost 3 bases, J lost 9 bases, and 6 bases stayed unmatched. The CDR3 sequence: CASSDGTGNTEQFF. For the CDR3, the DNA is TGCGCCAGCAGTGACGGGACAGGGAACACTGAGCAGTTCTTC.

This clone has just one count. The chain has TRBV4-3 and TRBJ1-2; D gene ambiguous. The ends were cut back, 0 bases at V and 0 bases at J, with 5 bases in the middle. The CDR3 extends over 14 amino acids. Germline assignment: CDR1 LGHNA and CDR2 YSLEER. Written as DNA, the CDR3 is TGCGCCAGCAGCCAAGACCGAGCTAACTATGGCTACACCTTC. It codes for CASSQDRANYGYTF.